This paragraph reports one T cell receptor (beta chain). The antigen it binds to is not known. No clone much larger than this one lies a single base away; base qualities are absent. Including cysteine and phenylalanine, the CDR3 has 16 amino acids. CDR3 DNA is the only sequence kept; it has 48 bases, read in frame from the first base. Trimming accounts for 5 bases at V and 2 bases at J, while the number of junction bases matched to no gene is 8. Stable Graves' hyperthyroidism was defined as the absence of progression to ophthalmopathy over 18 months of follow-up. Hyperthyroidism patients were aged 18 to 65 years and newly diagnosed, with disease duration of less than 2 months. Exclusion was applied to patients with uncontrolled infections, other autoimmune diseases, pregnancy or lactation. Diagnoses were established on the basis of clinical symptoms, serum thyroxine and TRAb, thyroid ultrasound, and orbital computed tomography. Ficoll-Paque density gradient centrifugation was used to isolate PBMCs from 9.5 to 10 ml of fresh peripheral blood. Total RNA was extracted using Trizol reagent, and RNA quality was assessed on an Agilent 2100 Bioanalyzer.

The data belong to a study of T cells in Graves' hyperthyroidism and ophthalmopathy (dated by TCRdb to between 2018 and 2021). Regarding the complete study: Peripheral blood was collected at initial diagnosis, before any treatment. TCR V-J signatures able to tell the groups apart were searched for in a discovery cohort of about a hundred patients, of whom more than 40 had Graves' ophthalmopathy and 55 to 65 had stable Graves' hyperthyroidism. Prospective prediction of ophthalmopathy was tested in an independent validation cohort consisting of 18 to 20 hyperthyroidism patients and about 17 patients who later progressed to ophthalmopathy. The 90 to 100 discovery patients were randomly divided into training and test sets at a 7:3 ratio. In addition, the study compared T-cell repertoires in thyroid tissue and in blood from five to seven Graves' hyperthyroidism patients. Once sampling was done, hyperthyroidism patients were given methimazole at a starting dose of 30 mg daily, whereas ophthalmopathy patients were given high-dose intravenous methylprednisolone. The paper reports TCR Vbeta CDR3 sequencing of approximately 140 peripheral blood samples: approximately 41 ophthalmopathy, fewer than 80 hyperthyroidism and some 17 progressor patients.

What the work shows at the level of the full study, not this receptor alone: Most expanded thyroid clonotypes (frequency above 0.001) were also detected in blood, a finding suggesting that blood repertoires may reflect thyroid immune responses. Sample size was not statistically predetermined, and blinding of investigators to group allocation was not performed. In cross-validation, a model built on a 13 V-J signature told ophthalmopathy apart from stable hyperthyroidism with about 90% sensitivity and approximately 84% specificity, and in testing the same model reached 80%/75%. In validation, the model predicted progression to ophthalmopathy with 55% to 71% sensitivity and roughly 72% specificity, a median of approximately 6.7 months before onset.

The TCR beta CDR3 regions were amplified from the RNA transcripts. For the first round of RT-PCR on the TCR CDR3, the HTBI primer set was used together with the Qiagen OneStep RT-PCR kit. Libraries were constructed in a second round of multiplex PCR, after which size selection and purification were performed. Libraries were sequenced paired-end with 100 bp reads on an Illumina HiSeq2000. In the authors' own workflow: SOAPnuke was used to process the raw data, removing reads that contained adapters or uncalled bases, had a mean Phred below 15, or lacked an exact match to the constant primer or identifier. High-quality paired reads were merged using COPE v1.2.5, and each unique nucleotide sequence was defined as a clonotype. MiTCR v1.1 was used to align clonotypes to the IMGT TRBV, TRBD and TRBJ reference segments. Only V-J combinations with frequency above 0.0001, covering 99% to 99.2% of repertoires, were analysed. The TCS score was defined as F50 (clonal expansion) divided by E x V (chaos), with BLOSUM62-based TCRdist calculated between CDR3 peptides within each V-J. Welch's t-statistics and random forest reduced roughly 530 V-J features to fewer than 15, which were used in a naive Bayes classifier (R e1071). TCRdb cleaned the public reads at Q25 with fastp, built clones with MiXCR and kept in-frame beta chains. Identical CDR3 proteins give one entry, which carries the most common genes and DNA. The V and J calls were determined by TCRdb, not by the authors. Counted in this sample were hundreds of thousands of distinct CDR3 sequences; 15% to 17% of them appeared once. The top ten clonotypes cover about 7.7% of the sample.

The V gene is TRBV12-3 or TRBV12-4 and the J gene is TRBJ2-7; TRBD2 fits 11 bases in the junction. This receptor was identified in a woman aged 18 to 35 with Graves' hyperthyroidism. Sequencing was performed on blood. The DNA sequence is as follows: TGTGCCAGCAGTCCACTAGCGGGGGCCATAGCCTACGAGCAGTACTTC. Its protein product is CASSPLAGAIAYEQYF.